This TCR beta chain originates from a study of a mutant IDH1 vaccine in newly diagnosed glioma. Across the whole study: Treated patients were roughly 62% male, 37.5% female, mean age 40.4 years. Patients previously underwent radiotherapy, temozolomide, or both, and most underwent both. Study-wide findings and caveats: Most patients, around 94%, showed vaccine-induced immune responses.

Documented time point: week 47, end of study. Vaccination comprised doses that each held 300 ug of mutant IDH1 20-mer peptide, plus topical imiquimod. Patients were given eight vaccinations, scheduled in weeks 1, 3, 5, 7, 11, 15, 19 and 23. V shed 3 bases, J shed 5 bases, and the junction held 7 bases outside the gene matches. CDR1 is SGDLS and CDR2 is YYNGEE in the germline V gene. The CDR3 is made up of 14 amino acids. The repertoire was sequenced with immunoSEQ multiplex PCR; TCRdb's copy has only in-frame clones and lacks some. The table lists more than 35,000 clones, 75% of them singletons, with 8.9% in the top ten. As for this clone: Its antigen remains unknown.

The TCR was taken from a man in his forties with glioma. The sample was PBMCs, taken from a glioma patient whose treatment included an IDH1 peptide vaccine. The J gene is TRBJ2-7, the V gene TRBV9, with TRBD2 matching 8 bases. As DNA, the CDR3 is TGTGCCAGCAGCGCGACTCGGACTAGCAACGAGCAGTACTTC. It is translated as CASSATRTSNEQYF.